A single T cell receptor beta chain is shown here with its context. Its specificity is unknown. At the DNA level, this CDR3 is encoded by other sequences in the same sample as well. The CDR3 sequence is 14 residues long. CDR1 is LNHDA and CDR2 is SQIVND in the germline V gene (reference sequence). Trimming pared 5 bases from V and 1 base from J, leaving 9 bases between. The data are from a study of shared clonotypes between healthy human individuals. Notes on the study in general: Shared clonotypes across all four donors exceeded non-shared ones in generation probability. Rarefaction showed that sequencing of sorted subsets was incomplete (despite large depth). About 4.5% of naive CD4 clonotypes were common to a few donors.

Sorted-subset replicate PCR reactions were performed with approximately 190 ng DNA, corresponding to tens of thousands of T cell genomes. Using immunoSEQ multiplex PCR, the repertoire was profiled, and TCRdb retains in-frame clones only, with some absent. The sample comprises 2 million to 2.5 million clones, over 85% of which are singletons, and about 0.37% rests with the top ten. The sample consisted of naive CD4+ T cells from PBMCs. Subset noted: CD45RA+ positively selected. The genes are TRBV19 and TRBJ1-5, with D perhaps matching TRBD1 (5 bases). The receptor was derived from a man between 18 and 35 years old in good health. Some clones in this sample may be carry-over from other donors' samples. The CDR3 spells CASSPRQSNQPQHF. The CDR3 DNA reads TGTGCCAGTAGTCCCCGACAGAGCAATCAGCCCCAGCATTTT.